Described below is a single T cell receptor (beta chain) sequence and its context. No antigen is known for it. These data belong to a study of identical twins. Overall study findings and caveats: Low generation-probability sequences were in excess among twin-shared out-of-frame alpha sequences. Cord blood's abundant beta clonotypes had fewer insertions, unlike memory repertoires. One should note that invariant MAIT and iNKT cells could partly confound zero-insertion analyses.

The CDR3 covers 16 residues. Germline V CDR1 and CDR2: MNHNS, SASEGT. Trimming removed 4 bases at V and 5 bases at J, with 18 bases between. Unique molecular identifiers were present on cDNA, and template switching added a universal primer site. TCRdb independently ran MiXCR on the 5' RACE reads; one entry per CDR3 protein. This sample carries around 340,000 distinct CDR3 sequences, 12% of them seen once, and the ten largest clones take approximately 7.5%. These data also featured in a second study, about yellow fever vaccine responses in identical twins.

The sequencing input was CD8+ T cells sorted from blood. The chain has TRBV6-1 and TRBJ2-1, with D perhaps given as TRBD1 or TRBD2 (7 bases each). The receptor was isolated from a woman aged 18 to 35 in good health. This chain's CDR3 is CASSVRRGGYNNEQFF. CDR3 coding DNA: TGTGCCAGCAGTGTCCGCAGGGGGGGATATAACAATGAGCAGTTCTTC.